Listed below are T cell receptor beta chains from one sample, sequenced in a study of T cells after yellow fever vaccination. TCRdb independently ran MiXCR on the 5' RACE reads; one entry per CDR3 protein. The sample includes a few hundred thousand distinct CDR3 sequences, about 5.2% of them seen just once. Here the sequenced sample was CD4+ T cells sorted from PBMCs, taken on the day of the yellow fever booster vaccination. The receptors were sampled from a young man who received the YFV17D yellow fever vaccine. Both conserved end residues are part of each CDR3. Fields, in order: V gene, D gene, clone size, J gene, CDR3 protein, CDR3 DNA. The D gene is left open where the match is weak. Clone size, where shown, is once, few, many, or a class for clones that have expanded.

TRBV6-1	.	.	TRBJ2-4	CASSEALHGLGDIQYF	TGTGCCAGCAGTGAAGCGCTTCACGGCCTCGGGGACATTCAGTACTTC
TRBV15	.	.	TRBJ2-1	CATSRGTTFYNEQFF	TGTGCCACCAGCAGAGGAACCACCTTCTACAATGAGCAGTTCTTC
TRBV11-1	.	.	TRBJ2-3	CASSGDTQRSTQYF	TGTGCCAGCAGTGGGGACACGCAGCGGTCTACGCAGTATTTT
TRBV6-5	TRBD1	few	TRBJ1-6	CASRMTGENSPLHF	TGTGCCAGCAGGATGACAGGGGAGAATTCACCCCTCCACTTT
TRBV6-5	.	few	TRBJ2-3	CASSYDRDLTDTQYF	TGTGCCAGCAGTTACGACCGGGACCTCACAGATACGCAGTATTTT
TRBV6-5	.	few	TRBJ2-6	CASSHRDTGANVLTF	TGTGCCAGCAGTCATCGGGACACTGGGGCCAACGTCCTGACTTTC
TRBV29-1	.	many	TRBJ2-7	CSVHDAQSYEQYF	TGCAGCGTGCACGACGCTCAATCCTACGAGCAGTACTTC
TRBV5-1	.	few	TRBJ2-3	CASSLVFRGSSTDTQYF	TGCGCCAGCAGCTTGGTTTTTCGGGGTTCTAGCACAGATACGCAGTATTTT
TRBV5-1	.	few	TRBJ1-4	CASSLVVRGGPNEKLFF	TGCGCCAGCAGCTTGGTAGTCCGTGGAGGGCCTAATGAAAAACTGTTTTTT
TRBV5-5	.	many	TRBJ2-2	CASSLYIGELFF	TGTGCCAGCAGCTTGTATATCGGGGAGCTGTTTTTT
TRBV12-3/TRBV12-4	.	many	TRBJ1-2	CASSRTYGYTF	TGTGCCAGCAGCCGCACGTATGGCTACACCTTC
TRBV5-1	.	many	TRBJ2-5	CASSPSPLGEETQYF	TGCGCCAGCAGCCCCTCCCCATTAGGGGAAGAGACCCAGTACTTC